This TCR beta chain was sequenced during a study of cytomegalovirus exposure and HLA in healthy donors (dated by TCRdb to between 2016 and 2019). For the study in its entirety: An earlier analysis of roughly 500 of the donors reported approximately 300 Gb of sequence data and about 100 million unique TCR beta sequences from 190 million or so T cells. Around 330 gigabases of sequencing data and around 85 million unique TCR sequences made up an early release that covered several hundred HLA-typed donors. Of the 398 genotyped donors, 75% to 85% were placed in the genetic ancestry cluster associated with self-reported Caucasian donors. The study was designed to test whether signatures of past pathogen exposure could be identified by cataloging public T cell receptors. The T cell repertoires of about 700 subjects were profiled by immunosequencing and related to cytomegalovirus serostatus. A separate validation cohort of over 95 different subjects was used in addition to the approximately 640-subject first cohort. To predict cytomegalovirus infection status, the study brought together high-throughput TCR immunosequencing, statistical association of individual TCRs with disease status, and machine learning. In a later analysis, previously published TCR beta repertoires from 666 donors were re-analyzed and high-resolution HLA genotyping was added so that TCR occurrence patterns could be studied. Rather than drawing on any new phenotypic data, the later analysis identified candidate immune exposures from TCR beta sequences and the way those sequences occurred across donors. In an earlier analysis of around 540 of the donors, high-throughput TCR beta sequencing was used to judge whether each TCR beta V gene segment behaved as functional or pseudogenic. Donor age, sex, ethnicity and CMV serostatus were compiled alongside the repertoire data. Genome-wide SNP genotypes for about 65% of the 666 donors were used in a later genetic analysis, which treated that subset as a discovery cohort. All discovery cohort repertoires had been generated on a single sequencing platform. HLA typing covered class I and class II loci at four-digit resolution. The number of donors typed differed by locus, with about 629-630 for A, B, C, DRB1 and DQB1, more than 500 for DQA1, over 600 for DPA1, and around 450 for DPB1. A handful of DR-DQ haplotypes were handled as single units for association and clustering because linkage in the cohort was strong. On average, about 240,000 unique TCR beta nucleotide sequences were sequenced per donor among some 420 genotyped donors of the cohort, with roughly 20% of those sequences being non-productive.

Cut back by 2 bases and 5 bases, the V and J ends lie 10 bases apart. Looking up the germline V gene yields CDR1 LGHNA and CDR2 YSLEER. The CDR3 starts with the cysteine, ends with the phenylalanine, and has 13 residues. The sequence is cut down to CDR3 DNA, 39 bases in frame from base 1. The paper's findings and limits, for the study overall: Most TCR sequences were seen in very few donors, while some public TCRs were found in many individuals. A group of highly shared sequence variants was considered likely to be a technical artifact of the sequencing pipeline. The classifier was reported to diagnose cytomegalovirus status with high specificity and sensitivity in both the original cohort and the validation cohort. The presence/absence analyses assumed that sequencing depth was roughly uniform across donors, and that assumption may not be true. A few of the identified cytomegalovirus-associated TCR beta chains were confirmed in vitro to be specific for cytomegalovirus antigens. The earlier analysis of fewer than 750 of the donors excluded seventeen rarely observed V segments, including chromosome 9 orphons, because counts were too low. In a later analysis, the rate of TCR association differed among HLA loci, with DRB1 alleles having the most associated TCRs and HLA-C alleles having the fewest. The study listed 164 TCR beta chains as associated with cytomegalovirus. According to the authors, the approach could potentially be generalized to other disease states and immunological phenotypes. According to a later analysis, most CMV-associated TCR beta chains appeared to be HLA-restricted, and the HLA associations seemed to be driven largely by CMV exposure. Because HLA typing was missing for some donors at each locus, association tests included only the typed subset. A later genetic analysis associated a missense DCLRE1C variant with V-gene and J-gene trimming of TCR beta chains, and an independent cohort replicated the association. A further reported finding was that TCR beta sequences accurately predicted the HLA-A and HLA-B alleles for most subjects in the first cohort. This cohort had only TCR beta chains sequenced, and the lack of alpha or paired-chain data limited which features could be detected. An earlier analysis of around 600 of the donors showed that most TCR beta V segments appeared in productive rearrangements either about 90% or about 30% of the time, which broadly matched IMGT annotations. In a later analysis, about 17,000 TCR beta sequences were associated with specific HLA alleles at a false discovery rate of 0.05. Some IMGT-functional V segments, including TRBV6-2 and TRBV6-3, could not be told apart with the 87-base-pair reads, so those segments were excluded. In a later genetic analysis, fewer N-insertions in productive TCRs were reported among donors in an Asian-associated ancestry cluster than the roughly 640-donor mean. According to a later analysis, parvovirus B19, influenza, CMV and Epstein-Barr virus appeared linked to several top co-occurrence clusters. Linkage disequilibrium might explain the correlated functional status among segregating V segments, but an unknown experimental factor could not be ruled out. In a later analysis, HLA-associated TCR beta chains were found to be more clonally expanded and to have lower generation probabilities than equally common non-associated chains. The only immune exposure information available for the cohort was CMV serostatus. Strong co-occurrence of HLA alleles, especially DR and DQ, made assigning TCR associations to individual alleles difficult.

This clone occurred once. What this receptor recognizes is not known. One base away there is no much larger clone; base qualities are not given. The cohort comprised fewer than 750 healthy bone marrow donors. Cohort members were all nominally healthy when sampled, although unrecorded immune exposures were likely present. The donor tested CMV seropositive, placing the donor among the approximately 290 seropositive members of the cohort. A peripheral blood sample was collected from each donor, and TCR beta sequencing was performed on peripheral blood mononuclear cells. Genomic DNA was extracted from the blood cell samples with the Qiagen DNeasy Blood Extraction Kit. Preparation of the library involved the immunoSEQ multiplex PCR assay. For the multiplex PCR, a mixture combining 60 forward primers for TCR Vbeta segments and 13 reverse primers for TCR Jbeta segments was used. A multiplex PCR assay on genomic DNA amplified the CDR3 region of rearranged TCR beta genes. The Illumina HiSeq System was used to sequence the amplified TCR beta libraries as 87-base-pair reads. For the original study's pipeline: A later analysis counted around 72 million unique TCR beta chains across the 666 repertoires, and some 11 million of these chains were shared by at least two donors. Raw reads were error-corrected and collapsed into unique sequences with a nearest-neighbor algorithm that merged closely related sequences to remove PCR and sequencing errors. To assign V, D and J gene segments, CDR3 sequences were aligned to IMGT reference sequences. For a sequence to be retained, a match of at least six nucleotides was required to both a V gene segment and a J gene segment. A rearrangement counted as productive if the CDR3 had no stop codons and remained in frame with V and J, and every other rearrangement counted as non-productive. Following IMGT convention, CDR3 was defined as the stretch from the second conserved V-encoded cysteine to the conserved J-encoded phenylalanine. The earlier analysis of some 600 of the donors excluded sequences that lacked an unambiguous match to a single V gene segment. In an earlier analysis of approximately 560 of the donors, a V segment was called functional when productive rearrangements were above 56.7%, and segregating when the standard deviation between donors exceeded 5%. A statistical classification framework was developed to diagnose cytomegalovirus status using the catalog of TCR beta chain sequences. In a later analysis, TCR nucleotide sequences were compared against IMGT/GENE-DB human TR gene sequences so that V and J genes could be assigned. The TCRdist pipeline was used in a later analysis to assign CDR3 sequences and most-parsimonious VDJ recombination scenarios. A later analysis defined each TCR beta chain by its CDR3 amino acid sequence plus V-gene family, and excluded reads lacking a unique V-gene family. As a way to deal with suspected cross-contamination and a sequencing artifact, a later analysis dropped over 550 nucleotide sequences that were highly shared and had low generation probability. In a later analysis, a clonal expansion index for each public chain was calculated from normalized within-repertoire ranks of inferred template counts. A later analysis computed generation probabilities with a VDJ recombination model fitted to out-of-frame rearrangements, and checked the results against IGoR. In a later analysis, hypergeometric tests were used to score TCR-TCR, TCR-HLA and TCR-CMV co-occurrence, with a repertoire-size bias correction applied to TCR pairs. To estimate false discovery rates, a later analysis permuted the HLA or CMV assignments 20 times. A later analysis grouped co-occurring TCRs with DBSCAN, adding TCRdist sequence similarity when clustering within HLA-allele-positive subsets. Repertoires with fewer than 30,000 or more than 120,000 public chains, plus five repertoires with anomalous nucleotide sharing, were excluded from co-occurrence clustering. TCRdb limited this immuneACCESS table to in-frame rearrangements with V and J called. A share of clones is missing; checked studies link under half to unresolved V genes, and the rest is unexplained. That table is the source of V, J and clone size, and D and trimming were worked out from the DNA. This sample lists approximately 160,000 clones; 80% were detected once. The ten most abundant clones make up around 4.4% of the sample.

Input material: PBMCs. This receptor was taken from a woman between 45 and 60 years old in good health and CMV-seropositive. Recombination joined TRBV4-3 with TRBJ2-7, and possibly TRBD1, on 5 matching bases. Here is the DNA: TGCGCCAGCAGCCAATCACCGACAGACGAGCAGTACTTC. Its protein reads: CASSQSPTDEQYF.